The clone carrying this T cell receptor (beta chain) was seen a handful of times. This record belongs to a study of response to subunit inactivated influenza vaccine. Trimming at V came to 1 base and at J to 7 bases, leaving 9 bases not matched to a gene. This CDR3 has 17 amino acids. CDR1 is SGHTA and CDR2 is FQGNSA in the germline V gene. TCRdb redid the calling of the RT-PCR reads with MiXCR, one entry per CDR3 protein. This table holds under 950,000 distinct CDR3 sequences, over 20% found once. The clonotype originates from a man aged 50 to 60 who received an inactivated influenza vaccine. The chain links TRBV7-2 to TRBJ2-3, with 12 bases matching TRBD2. The source material was PBMCs from blood, sampled roughly 5 days after vaccination. CDR3 sequence reads: CASSLGASGRARNTQYF. The CDR3 nucleotides read TGTGCCAGCAGCTTAGGCGCTAGCGGGAGGGCTAGGAATACGCAGTATTTT.